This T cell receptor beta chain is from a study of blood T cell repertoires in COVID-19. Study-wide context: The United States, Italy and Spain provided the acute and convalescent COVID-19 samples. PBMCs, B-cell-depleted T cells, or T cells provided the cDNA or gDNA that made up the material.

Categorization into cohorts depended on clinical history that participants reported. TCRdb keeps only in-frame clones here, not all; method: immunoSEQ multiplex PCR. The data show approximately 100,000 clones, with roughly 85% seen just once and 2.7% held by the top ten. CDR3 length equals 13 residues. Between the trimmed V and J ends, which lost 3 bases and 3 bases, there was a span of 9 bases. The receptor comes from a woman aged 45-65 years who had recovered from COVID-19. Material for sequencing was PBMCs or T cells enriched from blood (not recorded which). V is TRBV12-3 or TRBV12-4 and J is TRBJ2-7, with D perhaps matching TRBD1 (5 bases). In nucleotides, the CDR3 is TGTGCCAGCAGTTTGCAGGGTGGCTACGAGCAGTACTTC. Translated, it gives CASSLQGGYEQYF.